A selection of T cell receptor beta chains follows, all from one sample in a study of cytomegalovirus exposure and HLA in healthy donors. The repertoire was sequenced with immunoSEQ multiplex PCR; TCRdb's copy has only in-frame clones and lacks some. The top ten hold 2.8% of the sample, which has under 200,000 clones, 68% seen once. The specimen sequenced was PBMCs. The receptors originated from a woman in her 40s in good health and CMV-seropositive. Each CDR3 is given with its conserved first and last residue. A D gene is named only where the DNA matches it firmly. Clone size is not always given. Where it is, it says once, few, many or a class for expanded clones.

V gene,J gene,clone size,D gene,CDR3 DNA,CDR3 protein
TRBV28,TRBJ2-7,once,TRBD1,TGTGCCAGCAGTTTCGGGACAGACATGCCCTCCTACGAGCAGTACTTC,CASSFGTDMPSYEQYF
TRBV9,TRBJ2-5,-,TRBD2,TGTGCCAGCGCCCCCGGGGGGATTACGGGGACCCAGTACTTC,CASAPGGITGTQYF
TRBV28,TRBJ2-5,-,TRBD1,TGTGCCAGCAGTCTCCCGGGACAGACTTACCAAGAGACCCAGTACTTC,CASSLPGQTYQETQYF
TRBV7-3,TRBJ2-1,few,TRBD2,TGTGCCAGCAGCCCCCTTGGACTAGCGGGGGACAATGAGCAGTTCTTC,CASSPLGLAGDNEQFF
TRBV5-1,TRBJ2-7,few,TRBD2,TGCGCCAGCAACAATGGACTAGAGAGGGGCGAGCAGTACTTC,CASNNGLERGEQYF
TRBV7-9,TRBJ1-1,-,TRBD1,TGTGCCAGCAGCCCGGGGACAGGGGGTTTGGGGAACACTGAAGCTTTCTTT,CASSPGTGGLGNTEAFF
TRBV19,TRBJ2-6,once,-,TGTGCCAGTAGTACCTACGAGGCTGGGGCCAACGTCCTGACTTTC,CASSTYEAGANVLTF
TRBV29-1,TRBJ2-5,-,-,TGCAGCGTTGACTCGGCGCAGGGAAGCTGGACCCAGTACTTC,CSVDSAQGSWTQYF
TRBV2,TRBJ1-1,few,-,TGTGCCAGCAGTGAGTTCACCCTATCGAACACTGAAGCTTTCTTT,CASSEFTLSNTEAFF
TRBV18,TRBJ1-1,once,TRBD1,TGTGCCAGCTCACCACCGGGACAGTCCTTCGGCACTGAAGCTTTCTTT,CASSPPGQSFGTEAFF
TRBV4-1,TRBJ1-2,few,TRBD1,TGCGCCAGCAGTACCGAGGGGGCTTACGGCTATGGCTACACCTTC,CASSTEGAYGYGYTF
TRBV2,TRBJ2-7,-,-,TGTGCCAGCACCCCCTTCTCCTACGAGCAGTACTTC,CASTPFSYEQYF
TRBV5-8,TRBJ2-5,-,-,TGTGCCAGCAGCTGGGAAACGGGGATGGGAAAGACCCAGTACTTC,CASSWETGMGKTQYF
TRBV11-2,TRBJ1-4,-,-,TGTGCCAGCAGCTTATCGGGGGGCGGACCTAATGAAAAACTGTTTTTT,CASSLSGGGPNEKLFF
TRBV27,TRBJ2-7,-,-,TGTGCCAGCAGTTTATCGCAGACAGTCTCCTACGAGCAGTACTTC,CASSLSQTVSYEQYF
TRBV28,TRBJ1-2,few,TRBD1,TGTGCCAGCAGTTTGGCGGGACAGTGGGGACCTAACTATGGCTACACCTTC,CASSLAGQWGPNYGYTF
TRBV28,TRBJ1-6,-,TRBD1,TGTGCCAGCAGCCTGACAGGGGATAATTCACCCCTCCACTTT,CASSLTGDNSPLHF
TRBV5-4,TRBJ2-7,-,-,TGTGCCAGCAGCTCGATCGGTGGGCGCAGGCACGAGCAGTACTTC,CASSSIGGRRHEQYF
TRBV5-4,TRBJ2-7,once,-,TGTGCCAGCAGCTTGATACAGGGGGGGGGTCCCTACGAGCAGTACTTC,CASSLIQGGGPYEQYF
TRBV6-1,TRBJ2-7,-,-,TGTGCCAGCAGTGAAGCGGGGCAACAGGGAATCTACGAGCAGTACTTC,CASSEAGQQGIYEQYF